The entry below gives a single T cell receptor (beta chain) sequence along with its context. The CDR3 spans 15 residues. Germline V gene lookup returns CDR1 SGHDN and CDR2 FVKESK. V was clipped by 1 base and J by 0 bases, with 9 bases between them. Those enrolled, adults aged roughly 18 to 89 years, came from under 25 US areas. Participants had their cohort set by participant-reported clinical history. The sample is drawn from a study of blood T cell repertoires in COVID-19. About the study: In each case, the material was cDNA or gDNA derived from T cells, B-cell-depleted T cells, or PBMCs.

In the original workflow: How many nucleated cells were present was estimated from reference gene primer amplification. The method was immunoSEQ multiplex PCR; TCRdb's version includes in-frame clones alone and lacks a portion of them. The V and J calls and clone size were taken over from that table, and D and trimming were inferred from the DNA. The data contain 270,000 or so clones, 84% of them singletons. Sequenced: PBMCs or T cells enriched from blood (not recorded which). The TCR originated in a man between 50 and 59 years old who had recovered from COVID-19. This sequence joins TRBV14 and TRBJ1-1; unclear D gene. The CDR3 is CASSQVSGVNTEAFF. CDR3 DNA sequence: TGTGCCAGCAGCCAAGTAAGCGGAGTGAACACTGAAGCTTTCTTT.